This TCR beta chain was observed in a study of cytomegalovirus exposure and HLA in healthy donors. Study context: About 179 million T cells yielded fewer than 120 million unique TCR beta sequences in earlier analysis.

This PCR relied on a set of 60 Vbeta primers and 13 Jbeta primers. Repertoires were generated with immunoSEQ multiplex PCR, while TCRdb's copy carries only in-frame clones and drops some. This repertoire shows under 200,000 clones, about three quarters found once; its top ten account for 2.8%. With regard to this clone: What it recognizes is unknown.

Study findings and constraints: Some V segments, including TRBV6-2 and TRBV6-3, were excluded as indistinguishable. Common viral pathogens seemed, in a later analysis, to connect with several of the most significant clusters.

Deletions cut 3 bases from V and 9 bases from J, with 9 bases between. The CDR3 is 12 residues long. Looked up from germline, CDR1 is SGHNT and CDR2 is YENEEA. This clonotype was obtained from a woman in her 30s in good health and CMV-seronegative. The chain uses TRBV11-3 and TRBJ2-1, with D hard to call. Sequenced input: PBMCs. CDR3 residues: CASSFEASEQFF. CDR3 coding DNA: TGTGCCAGCAGCTTTGAAGCATCTGAGCAGTTCTTC. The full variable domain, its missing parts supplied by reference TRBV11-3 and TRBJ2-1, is EAGVVQSPRYKIIEKKQPVAFWCNPISGHNTLYWYLQNLGQGPELLIRYENEEAVDDSQLPKDRFSAERLKGVDSTLKIQPAELGDSAVYLCASSFEASEQFFGPGTRLTVL.